These 17 T cell receptor beta chains came from one sample sequenced in a study of blood T cells in healthy people across ages (dated by TCRdb to the mid-2010s). Libraries were constructed by 5' RACE. This sample was sequenced with an Illumina HiSeq 2500. A second PCR of roughly 6 to 11 cycles was run with a J-beta primer mix and a sample-barcoded 5' primer. TCRdb itself trimmed the public reads at Q25 with fastp, ran MiXCR and retained productive beta chains. Each entry merges the rows of one CDR3 protein and shows their most common DNA and genes. Across this sample there are hundreds of thousands of distinct CDR3 sequences, with roughly 21% seen only once. Jointly, the top ten make up approximately 3.6% of the sample. The material sequenced was blood. Receptors were obtained from a man between 65 and 79 years old in good health.

This clonotype turned up a few times. The rearrangement links TRBV29-1 to TRBJ2-7; 7 bases are shared with TRBD2. Germline V lookup: CDR1 SQVTM, CDR2 ANQGSEA. This CDR3 contains 13 residues. V dropped 4 bases and J dropped 7; count of bases not matched to a gene: 10. The CDR3 nucleotides read TGCAGCGTTGTGGTTACGGGGGGAGGTGAGCAGTACTTC. Its protein is CSVVVTGGGEQYF.

This clonotype was counted between two and nine times. The chain recombines TRBV20-1 with TRBJ2-2; weak D call: TRBD2 (6 bases). Germline V gene lookup returns CDR1 DFQATT and CDR2 SNEGSKA (reference sequence). The CDR3 contains 15 residues. Trimming took off 5 bases at V and 5 bases at J, with 18 bases between the two ends. CDR3 sequence (DNA): TGCAGTGCTCGACCGGGATTACGGGGGACCGGGGAGCTGTTTTTT. Its protein is CSARPGLRGTGELFF.

This chain connects TRBV20-1 to TRBJ2-7; 8 positions agree with TRBD1. CDR3 size: 15 residues. Germline V gene sequence: CDR1 DFQATT, CDR2 SNEGSKA (reference sequence). With V trimmed by 0 bases and J by 7 bases, 11 bases remained unmatched. The CDR3 is CSARDLRQGRREQYF. CDR3 DNA sequence: TGCAGTGCTAGAGATCTTCGACAGGGGAGACGAGAGCAGTACTTC.

J is TRBJ1-4 and V is TRBV20-1, with 9 bases that match TRBD1. CDR1 and CDR2 (germline): DFQATT, SNEGSKA (reference sequence). This CDR3 has 14 amino acids. V was clipped by 6 bases and J by 6 bases; unmatched bases: 8. CDR3: CSARHRGRDEKLFF. The CDR3 coding sequence is TGCAGTGCACGCCACAGGGGGCGAGATGAAAAACTGTTTTTT.

The gene calls are TRBV5-1 and TRBJ2-1; 7 bases map to TRBD1. TRBJ2-7 matches the DNA end more closely, so the J call is doubtful. Germline-derived CDR1 and CDR2 are SGHRS and YFSETQ. CDR3 length: 14 amino acids. The CDR3 DNA reads TGCGCCAGCAGCCCCTCCGGGACAGTCTACGAGCAGTACTTC. Amino acid sequence: CASSPSGTVYEQYF.

This clonotype has only a few counts. The J gene is TRBJ2-3, the V gene TRBV4-1; TRBD2 matches 8 bases. Trimming took 3 bases from V and 5 from J; bases not matched to a gene: 10. The CDR3 length is 16 residues. Germline V gene data show CDR1 as MGHRA and CDR2 as YSYEKL. CDR3 bases: TGCGCCAGCAGCCAGCCACGTAGCGGGATTAAAGATACGCAGTATTTT. Residues: CASSQPRSGIKDTQYF.

A few counts support this clonotype. The genes are TRBV5-1 and TRBJ2-5, with TRBD1 as a possible D gene (7 bases). The J call may be mistaken, given a closer DNA end match to TRBJ2-7. The CDR3 length is 14 residues. Germline-derived CDR1 and CDR2 are SGHRS and YFSETQ. The CDR3 DNA follows: TGCGCCAGCAGCCCGGACAGGATCGGGGGCGAGCAGTACTTC. Encoded protein: CASSPDRIGGEQYF.

The sample holds a few counts of this clonotype. The V call is TRBV3-1, the J call TRBJ2-5; 13 nucleotides line up with TRBD2. The DNA end favors TRBJ2-1, so the J call may be wrong. Germline-derived CDR1 and CDR2 are LGHDT and YNNKEL (reference sequence). The CDR3 contains 16 residues. CDR3 coding DNA: TGTGCCAGCAGCCAAGCCCGGACTAGCGGGAGCAATGAGCAGTTCTTC. Amino acids: CASSQARTSGSNEQFF.

This clonotype was seen more than once but under ten times. The chain links TRBV27 to TRBJ2-5; perhaps TRBD1 as D (5 bases). The last part of the DNA fits TRBJ2-7 better; the J call may be wrong. The germline CDR1 and CDR2 sequences are MNHEY and SMNVEV (reference sequence). CDR3 size: 17 residues. The CDR3 nucleotides are TGTGCCAGCAGTTTACAGGGAAAACAAGACTTCTCCTACGAGCAGTACTTC. Protein: CASSLQGKQDFSYEQYF.

This clonotype was observed a few times. J is TRBJ2-5 and V is TRBV20-1; D gene unclear. This CDR3 has 13 amino acids. Germline V CDR1 and CDR2: DFQATT, SNEGSKA (reference sequence). Trimming removed 6 bases at V and 7 bases at J, with 18 bases between. CDR3 in DNA: TGCAGTGCGAGGACCTCCCAAGGCGGGACCCAGTACTTC. Protein sequence: CSARTSQGGTQYF.

The V call is TRBV5-1, the J call TRBJ2-4; D might be TRBD2 (5 bases). In germline, CDR1 is SGHRS, CDR2 YFSETQ. With 0 bases removed from V and 0 bases from J, the gap between germline ends came to 10 bases. The CDR3 runs 16 residues. The CDR3 sequence: CASSLDPGLAKNIQYF. In nucleotides, the CDR3 is TGCGCCAGCAGCTTGGATCCAGGACTAGCCAAAAACATTCAGTACTTC.

This clonotype was counted ten times or more. The rearrangement links TRBV29-1 to TRBJ2-1; D call uncertain. V was shortened by 4 bases and J by 5 bases, with 15 bases between the two germline ends. This CDR3 region has 14 residues. In germline, CDR1 is SQVTM, CDR2 ANQGSEA. CDR3 sequence reads: CSVVWAVGHNEQFF. CDR3 DNA sequence: TGCAGCGTTGTATGGGCGGTTGGCCACAATGAGCAGTTCTTC.

The V gene is TRBV9, the J gene TRBJ2-2; 12 nucleotides agree with TRBD2. Germline V gene sequence: CDR1 SGDLS, CDR2 YYNGEE. This CDR3 has 17 amino acids. Trimming removed 4 bases from V and 7 bases from J; junction bases left unmatched: 11. CDR3 region: CASSPGLAGQTGGELFF. Here the CDR3 DNA reads TGTGCCAGCAGCCCGGGACTAGCGGGCCAGACCGGCGGGGAGCTGTTTTTT.

The J gene is TRBJ2-7, the V gene TRBV28; possible D gene TRBD1, 6 bases. V was trimmed by 5 bases and J by 3 bases, leaving 14 bases between them. The germline V gene has CDR1 MDHEN and CDR2 SYDVKM. This CDR3 has 14 amino acids. Written as DNA, the CDR3 is TGTGCCAGCAGTCCTAACAGGGCCCTCTACGAGCAGTACTTC. Its translation is CASSPNRALYEQYF.

This clonotype showed up just a few times. The rearrangement uses TRBV3-1 and TRBJ2-2, with TRBD2 matching 12 bases. The CDR3 runs 18 residues. Germline lookup yields CDR1 LGHDT and CDR2 YNNKEL (reference sequence). Germline trimming cut 1 base from V and 0 bases from J; bases unmatched to any gene: 3. In DNA form, the CDR3 reads TGTGCCAGCAGCCAAGTTCCTAGCGGGAGGGCGAACACCGGGGAGCTGTTTTTT. It yields the protein CASSQVPSGRANTGELFF.

This clonotype was seen a handful of times. This chain links TRBV24-1 with TRBJ2-1; TRBD1 or TRBD2 may be the D gene (7 bases each). The CDR3 has 16 amino acids. Trimming took off 5 bases at V and 5 bases at J, with 18 bases between the two ends. Per germline, CDR1 KGHDR and CDR2 SFDVKD. CDR3 region: CATSGRRQGGNNEQFF. As DNA, the CDR3 is TGTGCCACCAGTGGCCGTCGACAGGGAGGGAACAATGAGCAGTTCTTC.

The J gene is TRBJ2-7, the V gene TRBV29-1; no definite D call. Germline V CDR1 and CDR2: SQVTM, ANQGSEA. Trimming took off 0 bases at V and 0 bases at J, with 12 bases between the two ends. This CDR3 region has 15 residues. The CDR3 region has the DNA TGCAGCGTTGAAGATGCCAGGTCAAGCTCCTACGAGCAGTACTTC. Encoded protein: CSVEDARSSSYEQYF.